Listed here are 22 T cell receptor beta chains from one sample, sequenced in a study of T cell responses to AZD1222 COVID-19 vaccine. Clones were sequenced by immunoSEQ multiplex PCR, and TCRdb holds only the in-frame ones, with some missing. Among approximately 110,000 clones listed, 89% were seen once. The sequenced sample was peripheral blood, obtained 28 days after the second AZD1222 dose. These receptors came from an adult who received the AZD1222 COVID-19 vaccine.

CDR3 sequence: CASSIIGVIGTEAFF. CDR3 nucleotides: TGTGCCAGTAGTATAATCGGGGTAATTGGGACTGAAGCTTTCTTT. The chain links TRBV19 to TRBJ1-1; D remains ambiguous. Germline V gene data show CDR1 as LNHDA and CDR2 as SQIVND (reference sequence). The CDR3 contains 15 residues. V was shortened by 2 bases and J by 5 bases, with 15 bases between the two germline ends.

This sequence joins TRBV3-1 (or the pseudogene TRBV3-2) and TRBJ2-1, with D perhaps TRBD2 (5 bases). This CDR3 is built from 12 residues. CDR1 is LGHDT, CDR2 YNNKEL, per germline (reference sequence). The germline V and J ends were trimmed by 9 bases and 0 bases, with 6 bases remaining between them. CDR3 sequence: CASGSSYNEQFF. The CDR3 DNA sequence: TGTGCCAGTGGGAGCTCCTACAATGAGCAGTTCTTC.

The chain joins TRBV24-1 to TRBJ2-1; TRBD2 agrees at 12 bases. The CDR3 loop spans 17 amino acids. The ends lost 3 bases at V and 10 bases at J; junction bases unmatched: 12. Germline V CDR1 and CDR2: KGHDR, SFDVKD. This chain's CDR3 is CATSDHRLAGVGREQFF. The CDR3 nucleotides are TGTGCCACCAGTGATCACCGACTAGCGGGAGTGGGAAGGGAGCAGTTCTTC.

The chain combines TRBV18 with TRBJ2-1; TRBD1 agrees at 8 bases. Germline-derived CDR1 and CDR2 are KGHSH and LQKENI. The CDR3 extends over 15 amino acids. J gave up 6 bases and V 3 bases, and 7 bases lay outside the gene matches. The CDR3 protein is CASSPAGGGINEQFF. CDR3 nucleotides: TGTGCCAGCTCACCTGCAGGGGGCGGTATCAATGAGCAGTTCTTC.

The chain carries TRBV18 and TRBJ2-1, with D unresolved. The V gene lost 3 bases and the J gene lost 6 bases, with 12 bases spanning the gap. CDR1 and CDR2 (germline): KGHSH, LQKENI. This CDR3 contains 14 residues. The CDR3 reads CASSPPLGSNEQFF. CDR3 DNA sequence: TGTGCCAGCTCACCGCCGTTGGGTAGCAATGAGCAGTTCTTC.

The chain has TRBV6-5 and TRBJ1-1; D call uncertain. V was clipped by 5 bases and J by 1 base, with 11 bases between them. The CDR3 sequence is 14 residues long. The germline CDR1 and CDR2 sequences are MNHEY and SVGAGI. CDR3 sequence reads: CASSKLSGNTEAFF. Here the CDR3 DNA reads TGTGCCAGCAGTAAACTGTCGGGGAACACTGAAGCTTTCTTT.

J is TRBJ1-1 and V is TRBV12-3 or TRBV12-4; D not certain. CDR3 length: 13 amino acids. With 6 bases removed from V and 0 bases from J, the gap between germline ends came to 8 bases. CDR3 nucleotides: TGTGCCAGCAGCCCCACAGTGAACACTGAAGCTTTCTTT. Translating it yields CASSPTVNTEAFF.

The genes are TRBV30 and TRBJ1-1; D perhaps matches TRBD1 (6 bases). Looked up from germline, CDR1 is GTSNPN and CDR2 is SVGIG (reference sequence). Trimming pared 4 bases from V and 5 bases from J, leaving 14 bases between. The CDR3 consists of 13 residues. The CDR3 spells CAWKGHPGTEAFF. The CDR3 DNA is TGTGCCTGGAAGGGACACCCAGGGACTGAAGCTTTCTTT. The full variable domain, rest sourced from reference TRBV30 and TRBJ1-1, is SQTIHQWPATLVQPVGSPLSLECTVEGTSNPNLYWYRQAAGRGLQLLFYSVGIGQISSEVPQNLSASRPQDRQFILSSKKLLLSDSGFYLCAWKGHPGTEAFFGQGTRLTVV.

The CDR3 DNA reads TGTGCCAGCAGTTATGCCACAGTTTATTCTGGCTACACCTTC. Amino acids: CASSYATVYSGYTF. This rearrangement joins TRBV6-5 to TRBJ1-2; D is undetermined. Trimming removed 3 bases from V and 7 bases from J, with 15 bases in between. CDR1 is MNHEY and CDR2 is SVGAGI in the germline V gene. The CDR3 extends over 14 amino acids.

This chain joins TRBV6-5 and TRBJ2-7; possible D gene TRBD1, 6 bases. Trimming took off 10 bases at V and 2 bases at J, with 15 bases between the two ends. CDR1 is MNHEY, CDR2 SVGAGI, per germline. This CDR3 contains 13 residues. In nucleotides, the CDR3 is TGTGCCACTAGCCGGGACATCCCCTACGAGCAGTACTTC. This encodes CATSRDIPYEQYF.

V gene TRBV5-1 combines with J gene TRBJ2-7; D remains unclear. Germline V gene lookup returns CDR1 SGHRS and CDR2 YFSETQ. The CDR3 is made up of 13 amino acids. The CDR3 DNA is TGCGCTTCGAAACAACCGGCCTCCTACGAGCAGTACTTC. Amino acids: CASKQPASYEQYF.

This clone was counted between two and nine times. The CDR3 DNA reads as TGTGCCAGCAGCCCCAGTGGCGCGATCCACTACGAGCAGTACTTC. The encoded protein is CASSPSGAIHYEQYF. The chain combines TRBV7-8 with TRBJ2-7; D is unresolved. CDR1 and CDR2 (germline): SGHVS, FQNEAQ. This CDR3 spans 15 amino acids. V gave up 5 bases and J gave up 3 bases, with 17 bases separating them.

This chain joins TRBV30 and TRBJ2-7; D is possibly TRBD2 (6 bases). Germline values: CDR1 GTSNPN, CDR2 SVGIG (reference sequence). This CDR3 region has 16 residues. Deletions cut 4 bases from V and 2 bases from J, with 21 bases between. Here the CDR3 DNA reads TGTGCCTGGACTCCGACGAGGACGGGGGTCGCCTACGAGCAGTACTTC. This translates into CAWTPTRTGVAYEQYF.

J is TRBJ2-7 and V is TRBV5-1; 11 bases are shared with TRBD2. CDR3 length equals 16 residues. Germline CDR1 SGHRS, CDR2 YFSETQ. V lost 5 bases to trimming and J lost 2 bases; unmatched junction nucleotides: 9. The CDR3 is CASRTSGENYPYEQYF. The CDR3 DNA follows: TGCGCCAGCAGGACTAGCGGGGAAAATTATCCCTACGAGCAGTACTTC.

V usage is TRBV7-9 and J usage is TRBJ2-1; TRBD2 matches 9 bases. After removal of 5 bases from V and 5 bases from J, the junction contained 10 bases not matched to a gene. The CDR3 covers 16 residues. From germline, CDR1 is SEHNR and CDR2 FQNEAQ (reference sequence). This CDR3 reads CASSHRVLAGHNEQFF. For the CDR3, the DNA is TGTGCCAGCAGCCACAGAGTGCTAGCGGGGCACAATGAGCAGTTCTTC. Supplemented by reference TRBV7-9 and TRBJ2-1, the full variable domain reads DTGVSQNPRHKITKRGQNVTFRCDPISEHNRLYWYRQTLGQGPEFLTYFQNEAQLEKSRLLSDRFSAERPKGSFSTLEIQRTEQGDSAMYLCASSHRVLAGHNEQFFGPGTRLTVL.

The chain uses TRBV7-9 and TRBJ1-2, with TRBD1 matching 8 bases. After removal of 5 bases from V and 7 bases from J, the junction contained 21 bases not matched to a gene. The CDR3 spans 18 residues. The germline CDR1 and CDR2 sequences are SEHNR and FQNEAQ (reference sequence). In DNA form, the CDR3 reads TGTGCCAGCAGCCCTATCAGGGGGACAGGACCCGTTGTTATTGGCTACACCTTC. Protein product: CASSPIRGTGPVVIGYTF.

The V gene is TRBV7-2, the J gene TRBJ2-7; 10 nucleotides line up with TRBD2. With 6 bases clipped from V and 4 bases from J, the junction kept 6 bases outside the gene matches. CDR3 size: 14 residues. CDR1 SGHTA and CDR2 FQGNSA come from the germline V gene. Here the CDR3 DNA reads TGTGCCAGCAGTCCGGGACTAGCGCTATACGAGCAGTACTTC. Its translation is CASSPGLALYEQYF.

The V gene is TRBV30, the J gene TRBJ2-7; 7 bases line up with TRBD1. The CDR3 consists of 12 residues. Germline V gene sequence: CDR1 GTSNPN, CDR2 SVGIG (reference sequence). V dropped 4 bases and J dropped 5; count of bases not matched to a gene: 5. The CDR3 loop is CAWTLGGHEQYF. DNA for the CDR3: TGTGCCTGGACCCTAGGGGGCCACGAGCAGTACTTC.

This sequence joins TRBV27 and TRBJ1-4, with D maybe TRBD1 (5 bases). CDR1 MNHEY and CDR2 SMNVEV come from the germline V gene (reference sequence). CDR3 length: 13 residues. Deletions cut 8 bases from V and 5 bases from J, with 12 bases between. In nucleotides, the CDR3 is TGTGCCAGCGCCCAGGGACTGAATGAAAAACTGTTTTTT. Protein: CASAQGLNEKLFF.

The sample holds one count of this clone. This rearrangement joins TRBV28 to TRBJ2-7, with D possibly TRBD1 on 5 matching bases. This CDR3 comprises 13 residues. V lost 8 bases, J lost 3 bases, and 14 bases lay in between. Germline V lookup: CDR1 MDHEN, CDR2 SYDVKM. The CDR3 here is CASSGSWNYEQYF. In DNA form, the CDR3 reads TGTGCCAGCTCAGGGTCGTGGAACTACGAGCAGTACTTC.

The chain is built from TRBV12-3 or TRBV12-4 and TRBJ2-7; 8 nucleotides match TRBD2. The CDR3 totals 13 residues. V lost 8 bases, J lost 0 bases, and 3 bases stayed unmatched. CDR3 amino acids: CASSGGTSYEQYF. Here the CDR3 DNA reads TGTGCCAGCTCGGGGGGGACCTCCTACGAGCAGTACTTC.

The chain joins TRBV7-9 to TRBJ1-1; D might be TRBD1 (5 bases). The CDR3 has 14 residues. From germline, CDR1 is SEHNR and CDR2 FQNEAQ (reference sequence). Trimming pared 1 base from V and 5 bases from J, leaving 11 bases between. CDR3 loop: CASSLGGSRTEAFF. CDR3 bases: TGTGCCAGCAGCTTAGGGGGCAGCCGAACTGAAGCTTTCTTT.